Sequencing of this TCR beta chain was carried out in a study of shared clonotypes between healthy human individuals. About the study: Donors, aged 18 to 49, were a couple of women and a few men. Overall study results and limits: Few donors restricted represented genetic and exposure-history diversity.

Germline values: CDR1 MNHEY, CDR2 SVGAGI. The length of the CDR3 is 15 residues. V shed 4 bases, J shed 3 bases, and the junction held 5 bases outside the gene matches. Splitting of each subset's genomic DNA was done evenly across several immunoSEQ plates. Clones were read by immunoSEQ multiplex PCR, and TCRdb kept only the in-frame ones, dropping some. Of about 490,000 clones in the sample, around 79% were seen once. On this clone itself: Its specificity is not known.

The chain has TRBV6-5 and TRBJ2-1, with 8 bases that match TRBD2. Sequencing was done on a sample of PBMCs. The sequence derives from a woman in her thirties or forties in good health. Some clones in this sample may be carry-over from other donors' samples. CDR3 sequence: CASSLELAVYNEQFF. The DNA for the CDR3 is TGTGCCAGCAGTTTAGAACTAGCGGTCTACAATGAGCAGTTCTTC.